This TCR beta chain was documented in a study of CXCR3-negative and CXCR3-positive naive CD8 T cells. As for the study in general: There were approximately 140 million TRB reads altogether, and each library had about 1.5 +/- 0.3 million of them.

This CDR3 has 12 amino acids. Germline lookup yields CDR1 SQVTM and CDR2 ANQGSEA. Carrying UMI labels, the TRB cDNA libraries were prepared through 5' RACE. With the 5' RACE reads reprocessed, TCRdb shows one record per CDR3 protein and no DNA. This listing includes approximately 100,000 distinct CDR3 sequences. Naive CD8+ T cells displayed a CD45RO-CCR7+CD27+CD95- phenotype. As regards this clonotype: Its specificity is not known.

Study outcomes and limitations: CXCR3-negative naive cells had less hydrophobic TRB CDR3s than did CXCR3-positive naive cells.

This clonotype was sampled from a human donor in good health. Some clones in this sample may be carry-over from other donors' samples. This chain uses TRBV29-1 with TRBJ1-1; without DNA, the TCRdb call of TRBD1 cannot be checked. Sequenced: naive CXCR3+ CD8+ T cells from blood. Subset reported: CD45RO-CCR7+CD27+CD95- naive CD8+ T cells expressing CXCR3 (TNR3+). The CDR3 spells CSVWADTTEAFF.